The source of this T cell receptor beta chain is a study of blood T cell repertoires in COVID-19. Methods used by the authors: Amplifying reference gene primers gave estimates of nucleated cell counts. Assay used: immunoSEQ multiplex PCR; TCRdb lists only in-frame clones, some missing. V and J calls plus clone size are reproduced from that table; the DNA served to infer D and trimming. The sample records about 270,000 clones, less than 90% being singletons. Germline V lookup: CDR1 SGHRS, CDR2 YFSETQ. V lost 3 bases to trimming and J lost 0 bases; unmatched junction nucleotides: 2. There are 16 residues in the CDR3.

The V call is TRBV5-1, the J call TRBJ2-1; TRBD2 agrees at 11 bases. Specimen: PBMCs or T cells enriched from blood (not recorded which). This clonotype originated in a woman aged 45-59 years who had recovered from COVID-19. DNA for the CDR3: TGCGCCAGCAGCTGGGGACTAGCGGACTCCTACAATGAGCAGTTCTTC. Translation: CASSWGLADSYNEQFF.